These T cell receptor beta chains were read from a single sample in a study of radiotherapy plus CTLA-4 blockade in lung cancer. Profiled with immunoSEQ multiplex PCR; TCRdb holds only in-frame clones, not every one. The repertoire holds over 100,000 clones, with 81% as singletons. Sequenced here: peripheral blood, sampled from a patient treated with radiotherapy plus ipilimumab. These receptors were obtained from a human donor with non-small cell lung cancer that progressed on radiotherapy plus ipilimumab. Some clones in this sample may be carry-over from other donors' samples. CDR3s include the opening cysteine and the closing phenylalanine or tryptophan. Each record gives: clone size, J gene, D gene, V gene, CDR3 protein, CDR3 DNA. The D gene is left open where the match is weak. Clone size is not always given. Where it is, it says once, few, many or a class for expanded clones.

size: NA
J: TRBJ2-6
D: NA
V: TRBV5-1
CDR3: CASSLDRAGANVLTF
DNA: TGCGCCAGCAGCTTGGACAGGGCTGGGGCCAACGTCCTGACTTTC

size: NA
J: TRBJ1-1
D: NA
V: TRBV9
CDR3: CASSVVGVETEAFF
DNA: TGTGCCAGCAGCGTAGTAGGCGTTGAGACTGAAGCTTTCTTT

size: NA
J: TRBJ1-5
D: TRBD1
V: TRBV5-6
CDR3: CASSSHDDRDQPQHF
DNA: TGTGCCAGCAGCTCGCACGACGACAGGGATCAGCCCCAGCATTTT

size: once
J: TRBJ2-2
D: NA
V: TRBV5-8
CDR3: CASSLGQMTGELFF
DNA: TGTGCCAGCAGCTTGGGACAGATGACCGGGGAGCTGTTTTTT

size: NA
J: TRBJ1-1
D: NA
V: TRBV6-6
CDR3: CASSYSGLGPEAFF
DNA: TGTGCCAGCAGTTACTCAGGGTTGGGGCCTGAAGCTTTCTTT

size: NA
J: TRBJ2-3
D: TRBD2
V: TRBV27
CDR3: CASWTSGSLSTDTQYF
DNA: TGTGCCAGCTGGACTAGCGGTTCCCTAAGCACAGATACGCAGTATTTT

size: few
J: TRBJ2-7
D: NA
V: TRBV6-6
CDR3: CASSYEGRQYF
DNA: TGTGCCAGCAGTTACGAGGGTAGGCAGTACTTC

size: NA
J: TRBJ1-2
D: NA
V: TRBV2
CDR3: CASSPSNYGYTF
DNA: TGTGCCAGCAGTCCCTCTAACTATGGCTACACCTTC

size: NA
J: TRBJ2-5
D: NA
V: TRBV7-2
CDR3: CASSATFKETQYF
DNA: TGTGCCAGCAGCGCGACTTTCAAAGAGACCCAGTACTTC

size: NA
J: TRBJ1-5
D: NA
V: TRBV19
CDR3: CASSPTDPPWPQHF
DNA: TGTGCCAGTAGTCCGACAGACCCCCCGTGGCCCCAGCATTTT

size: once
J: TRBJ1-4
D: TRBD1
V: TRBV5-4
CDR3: CASSVGTGGSGNEKLFF
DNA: TGTGCCAGCAGCGTCGGAACAGGGGGCAGTGGGAATGAAAAACTGTTTTTT

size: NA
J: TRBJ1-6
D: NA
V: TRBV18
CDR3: CASSNFYNSPLHF
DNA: TGTGCCAGCTCAAACTTTTATAATTCACCCCTCCACTTT

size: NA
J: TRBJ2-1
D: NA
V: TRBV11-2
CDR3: CASRSRRGINEQFF
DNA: TGTGCCAGCAGGTCACGGAGAGGGATCAATGAGCAGTTCTTC

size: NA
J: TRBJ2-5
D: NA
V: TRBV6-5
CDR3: CASSGSHQETQYF
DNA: TGTGCCAGCAGTGGGTCTCACCAAGAGACCCAGTACTTC

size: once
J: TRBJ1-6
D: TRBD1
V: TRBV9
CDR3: CASSVVRGESPLHF
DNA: TGTGCCAGCAGCGTGGTCAGGGGGGAATCACCCCTCCACTTT

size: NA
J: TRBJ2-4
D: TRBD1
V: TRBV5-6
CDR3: CASSLMGQGWGNIQYF
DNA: TGTGCCAGCAGCTTGATGGGACAGGGGTGGGGAAACATTCAGTACTTC

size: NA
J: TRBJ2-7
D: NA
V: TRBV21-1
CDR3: CASSIDREPNEQYF
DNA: TGTGCCAGCAGCATAGACAGGGAACCGAACGAGCAGTACTTC

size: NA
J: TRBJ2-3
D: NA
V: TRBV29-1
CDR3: CSVTGATDTQYF
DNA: TGCAGCGTTACCGGAGCCACAGATACGCAGTATTTT

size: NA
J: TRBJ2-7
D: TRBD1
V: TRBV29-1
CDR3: CSVMTGGYEQYF
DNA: TGCAGCGTTATGACAGGGGGCTACGAGCAGTACTTC

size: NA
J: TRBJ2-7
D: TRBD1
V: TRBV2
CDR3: CASSWTGSYEQYF
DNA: TGTGCCAGCAGTTGGACAGGCTCCTACGAGCAGTACTTC

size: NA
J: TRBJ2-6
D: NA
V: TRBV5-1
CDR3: CASSLEPGRSGANVLTF
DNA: TGCGCCAGCAGCTTGGAGCCAGGGAGGTCTGGGGCCAACGTCCTGACTTTC

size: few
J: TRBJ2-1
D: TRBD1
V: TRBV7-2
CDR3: CASSRQGATSNEQFF
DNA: TGTGCCAGCAGTCGCCAGGGGGCGACTAGCAATGAGCAGTTCTTC

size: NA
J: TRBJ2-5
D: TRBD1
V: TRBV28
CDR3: CASSVTGVHQETQYF
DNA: TGTGCCAGCAGTGTTACAGGGGTTCACCAAGAGACCCAGTACTTC

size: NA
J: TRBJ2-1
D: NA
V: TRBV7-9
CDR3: CASSTAANEQFF
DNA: TGTGCCAGCAGCACAGCGGCTAATGAGCAGTTCTTC

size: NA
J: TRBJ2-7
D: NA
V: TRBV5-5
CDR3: CASSKTYEQYF
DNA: TGTGCCAGCAGCAAGACCTACGAGCAGTACTTC

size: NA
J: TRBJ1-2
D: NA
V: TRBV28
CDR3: CASSLTGAGYGYTF
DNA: TGTGCCAGCAGTCTAACGGGGGCTGGCTATGGCTACACCTTC

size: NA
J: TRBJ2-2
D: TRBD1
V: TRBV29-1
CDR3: CSGLTGGLAGELFF
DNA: TGCAGCGGCCTAACAGGGGGCCTGGCCGGGGAGCTGTTTTTT

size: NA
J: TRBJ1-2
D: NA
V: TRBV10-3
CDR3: CAISETAGVENYGYTF
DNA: TGTGCCATCAGTGAGACTGCAGGGGTTGAGAACTATGGCTACACCTTC

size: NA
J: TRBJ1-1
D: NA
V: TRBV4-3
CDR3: CASSQGPSRGTEAFF
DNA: TGCGCCAGCAGCCAAGGCCCCAGCCGGGGCACTGAAGCTTTCTTT

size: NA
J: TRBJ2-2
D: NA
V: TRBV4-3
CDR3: CASSQDLGLSGELFF
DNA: TGCGCCAGCAGCCAAGATCTAGGACTCTCAGGGGAGCTGTTTTTT

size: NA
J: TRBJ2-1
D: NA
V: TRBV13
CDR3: CASSPEYGDEQFF
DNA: TGTGCCAGCAGCCCCGAGTACGGGGACGAGCAGTTCTTC

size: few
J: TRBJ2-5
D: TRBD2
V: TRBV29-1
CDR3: CSVRTSGEGAQYF
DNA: TGCAGCGTCAGGACTAGCGGGGAGGGGGCCCAGTACTTC

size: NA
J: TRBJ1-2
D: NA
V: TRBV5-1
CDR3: CASSLERSGYTF
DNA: TGCGCCAGCAGCTTGGAGCGAAGTGGCTACACCTTC

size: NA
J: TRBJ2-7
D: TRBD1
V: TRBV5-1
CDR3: CASSLWTGSVYEQYF
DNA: TGCGCCAGCAGCTTGTGGACAGGAAGCGTGTACGAGCAGTACTTC

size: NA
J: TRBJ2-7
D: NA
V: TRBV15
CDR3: CATSRSTGWPSYEQYF
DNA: TGTGCCACCAGCAGGTCTACAGGTTGGCCATCCTACGAGCAGTACTTC

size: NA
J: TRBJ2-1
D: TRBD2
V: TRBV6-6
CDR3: CASSYAGGSVNEQFF
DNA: TGTGCCAGCAGTTACGCGGGGGGGTCAGTCAATGAGCAGTTCTTC

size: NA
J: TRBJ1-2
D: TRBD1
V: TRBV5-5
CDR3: CASSEAGTEYGYTF
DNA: TGTGCCAGCAGCGAGGCCGGGACAGAATATGGCTACACCTTC

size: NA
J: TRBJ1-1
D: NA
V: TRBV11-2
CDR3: CASSRGLGEGYEAFF
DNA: TGTGCCAGCAGTCGCGGTTTAGGGGAGGGATACGAAGCTTTCTTT

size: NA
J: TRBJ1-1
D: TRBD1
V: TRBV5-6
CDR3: CASSWDRGSEAFF
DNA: TGTGCCAGCAGCTGGGACAGGGGGTCTGAAGCTTTCTTT

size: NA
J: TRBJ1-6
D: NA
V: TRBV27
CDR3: CASSSTPRRDYNSPLHF
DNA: TGTGCCAGCAGTTCGACGCCCAGGAGAGATTATAATTCACCCCTCCACTTT

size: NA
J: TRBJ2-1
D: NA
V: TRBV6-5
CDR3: CASSRDRISYNEQFF
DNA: TGTGCCAGCAGCCGCGACAGGATCTCCTACAATGAGCAGTTCTTC